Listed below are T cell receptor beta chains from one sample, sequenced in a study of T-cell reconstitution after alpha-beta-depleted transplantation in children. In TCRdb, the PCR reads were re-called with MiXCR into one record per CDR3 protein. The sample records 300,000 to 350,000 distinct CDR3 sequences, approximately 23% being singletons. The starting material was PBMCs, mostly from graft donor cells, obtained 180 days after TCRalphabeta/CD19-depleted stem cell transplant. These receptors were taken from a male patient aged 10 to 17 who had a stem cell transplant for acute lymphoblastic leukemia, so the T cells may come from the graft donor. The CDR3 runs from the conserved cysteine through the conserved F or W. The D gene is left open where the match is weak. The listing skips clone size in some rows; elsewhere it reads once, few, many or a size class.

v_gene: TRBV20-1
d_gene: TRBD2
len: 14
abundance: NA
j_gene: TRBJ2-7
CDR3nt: TGCAGTGCTAGCATAGTAGCGGGAGACTACGAGCAGTACTTC
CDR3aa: CSASIVAGDYEQYF

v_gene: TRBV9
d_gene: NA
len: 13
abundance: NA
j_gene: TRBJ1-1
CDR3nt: TGTGCCAGCAAGGGAGGGTTGAACACTGAAGCTTTCTTT
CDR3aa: CASKGGLNTEAFF

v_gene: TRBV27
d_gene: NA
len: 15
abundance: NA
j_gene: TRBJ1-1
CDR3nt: TGTGCCAGCTTGAGGGGGTGGGGATGGGACACTGAAGCTTTCTTT
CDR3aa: CASLRGWGWDTEAFF

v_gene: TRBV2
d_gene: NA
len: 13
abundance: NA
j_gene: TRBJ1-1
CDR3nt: TGTGCCAGCAAATGGGGGACGAACACTGAAGCTTTCTTT
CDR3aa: CASKWGTNTEAFF

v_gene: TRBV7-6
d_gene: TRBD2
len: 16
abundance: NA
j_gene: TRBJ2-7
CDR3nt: TGTGCCAGCAGCACCCCGGGACTAGCGGGAGTCTACGAGCAGTACTTC
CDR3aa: CASSTPGLAGVYEQYF

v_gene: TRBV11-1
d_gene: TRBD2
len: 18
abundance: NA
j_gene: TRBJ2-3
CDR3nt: TGTGCCAGCAGCTTAGATATAGCGGGACCTGGGCAAGCAGATACGCAGTATTTT
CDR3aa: CASSLDIAGPGQADTQYF

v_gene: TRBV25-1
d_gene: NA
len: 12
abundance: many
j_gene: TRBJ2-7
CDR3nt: TGTGCCAGCAGTGGCCAGGTCCACGAGCAGTACTTC
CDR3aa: CASSGQVHEQYF

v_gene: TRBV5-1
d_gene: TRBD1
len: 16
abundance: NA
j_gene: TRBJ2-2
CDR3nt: TGCGCCAGCACCACACAGGGGGCTGCGAACACCGGGGAGCTGTTTTTT
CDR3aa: CASTTQGAANTGELFF

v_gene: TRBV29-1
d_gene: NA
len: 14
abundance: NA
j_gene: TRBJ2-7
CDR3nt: TGCAGCGTTGGTGGGGGGGCCGTACGTGGTGAGCAGTACTTC
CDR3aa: CSVGGGAVRGEQYF

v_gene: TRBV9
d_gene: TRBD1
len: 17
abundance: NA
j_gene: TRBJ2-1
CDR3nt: TGTGCCAGCAGCCTTATAGATCAGGGGGCTAGGTACAATGAGCAGTTCTTC
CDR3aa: CASSLIDQGARYNEQFF

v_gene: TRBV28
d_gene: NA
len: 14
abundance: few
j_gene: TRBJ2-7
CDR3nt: TGTGCCAGCGGGAAGGAGGGCGGGATGATCGAGCAGTACTTC
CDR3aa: CASGKEGGMIEQYF

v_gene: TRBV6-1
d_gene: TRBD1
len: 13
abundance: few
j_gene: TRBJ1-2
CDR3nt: TGTGCCAGCAGTGAGGGACAGGCTCTTGGCTACACCTTC
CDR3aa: CASSEGQALGYTF

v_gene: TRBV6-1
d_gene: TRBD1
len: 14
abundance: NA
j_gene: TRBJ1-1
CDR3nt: TGTGCCAGCAGTGTTCAGGGGGCGAAAACTGAAGCTTTCTTT
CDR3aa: CASSVQGAKTEAFF

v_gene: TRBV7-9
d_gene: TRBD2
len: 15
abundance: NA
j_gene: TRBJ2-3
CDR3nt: TGTGCCAGCAGCCCAGGGACTAGGCGGTCAGATACGCAGTATTTT
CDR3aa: CASSPGTRRSDTQYF

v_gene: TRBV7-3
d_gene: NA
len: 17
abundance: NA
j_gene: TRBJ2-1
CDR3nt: TGTGCCAGCAGCTTAACGTGGCTTGGGGGGATCTACAATGAGCAGTTCTTC
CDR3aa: CASSLTWLGGIYNEQFF

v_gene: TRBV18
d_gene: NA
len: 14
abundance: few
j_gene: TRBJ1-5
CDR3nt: TGTGCCAGCTCACCCCAGACGGGCAGTCGGCCCCAGCATTTT
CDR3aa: CASSPQTGSRPQHF

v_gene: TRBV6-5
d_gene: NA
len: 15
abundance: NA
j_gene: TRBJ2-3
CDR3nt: TGTGCCAGCAGTTACGATGGGGCACTCTCGGGTACGCAGTATTTT
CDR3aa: CASSYDGALSGTQYF

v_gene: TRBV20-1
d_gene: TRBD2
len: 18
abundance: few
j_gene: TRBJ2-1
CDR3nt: TGCAGTTCCCACCGACTAGCGGGAGACCCCTCGCGGTACAATGAGCAGTTCTTC
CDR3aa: CSSHRLAGDPSRYNEQFF

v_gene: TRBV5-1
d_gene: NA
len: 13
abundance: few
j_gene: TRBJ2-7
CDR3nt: TGCGCCAGCAGCTTGCATGGCAGGGGTGTGCAGTACTTC
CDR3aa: CASSLHGRGVQYF

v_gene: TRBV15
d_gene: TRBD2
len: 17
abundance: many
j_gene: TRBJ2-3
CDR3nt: TGTGCCACCAGCAGCGATCCTGGGGGGAGGGCCGTCGGTACGCAGTATTTT
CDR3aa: CATSSDPGGRAVGTQYF

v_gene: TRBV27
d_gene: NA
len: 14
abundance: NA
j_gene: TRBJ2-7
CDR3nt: TGTGCCAGCAGTTTAAGGGCACCTCTGTACGAGCAGTACTTC
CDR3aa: CASSLRAPLYEQYF

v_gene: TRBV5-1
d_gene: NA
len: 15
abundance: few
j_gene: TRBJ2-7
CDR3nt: TGCGCCAGCAGCTTCTCGGGACGGAGACCTGACGAGCAGTACTTC
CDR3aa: CASSFSGRRPDEQYF

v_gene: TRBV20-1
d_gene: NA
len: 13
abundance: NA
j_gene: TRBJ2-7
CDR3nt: TGCAGTGCGCAACAGGGTCTGGACTACGAGCAGTACTTC
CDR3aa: CSAQQGLDYEQYF

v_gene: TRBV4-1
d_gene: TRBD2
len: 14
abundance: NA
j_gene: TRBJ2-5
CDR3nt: TGCGCCAGCAGCCAAGATGGCGGGGGACAGACCCAGTACTTC
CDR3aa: CASSQDGGGQTQYF

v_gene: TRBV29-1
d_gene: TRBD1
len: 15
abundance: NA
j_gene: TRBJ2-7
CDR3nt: TGCAGCGTTGATGGGGACAGAATGATGGGGTACGAGCAGTACTTC
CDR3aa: CSVDGDRMMGYEQYF

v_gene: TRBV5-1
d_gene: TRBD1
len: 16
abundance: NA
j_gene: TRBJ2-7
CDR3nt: TGCGCCAGCAGCTTGGGCGTACAGGGGGCCACCTACGAGCAGTACTTC
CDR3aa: CASSLGVQGATYEQYF

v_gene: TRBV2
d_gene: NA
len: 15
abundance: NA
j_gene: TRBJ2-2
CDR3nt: TGTGCCAGCACCAATACAGGGAGGCCCTGGGGGGAGCTGTTTTTT
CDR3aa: CASTNTGRPWGELFF

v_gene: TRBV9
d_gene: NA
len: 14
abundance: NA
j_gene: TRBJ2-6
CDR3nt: TGTGCCAGCCAACGGAGCTCTGGGGCCAACGTCCTGACTTTC
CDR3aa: CASQRSSGANVLTF

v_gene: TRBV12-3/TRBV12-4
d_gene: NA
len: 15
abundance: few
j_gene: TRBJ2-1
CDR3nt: TGTGCCAGCAGTTTAGCGCGTTTGCTATACAATGAGCAGTTCTTC
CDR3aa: CASSLARLLYNEQFF

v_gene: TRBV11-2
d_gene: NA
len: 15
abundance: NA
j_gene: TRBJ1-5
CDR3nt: TGTGCCAGCAGCTTACAAGGCCCCCTCAATCAGCCCCAGCATTTT
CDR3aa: CASSLQGPLNQPQHF

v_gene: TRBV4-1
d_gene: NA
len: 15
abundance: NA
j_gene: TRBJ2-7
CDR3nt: TGCGCCTGCTCGACGGGCGGACGGATCCCCTACGAGCAGTACTTC
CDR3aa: CACSTGGRIPYEQYF